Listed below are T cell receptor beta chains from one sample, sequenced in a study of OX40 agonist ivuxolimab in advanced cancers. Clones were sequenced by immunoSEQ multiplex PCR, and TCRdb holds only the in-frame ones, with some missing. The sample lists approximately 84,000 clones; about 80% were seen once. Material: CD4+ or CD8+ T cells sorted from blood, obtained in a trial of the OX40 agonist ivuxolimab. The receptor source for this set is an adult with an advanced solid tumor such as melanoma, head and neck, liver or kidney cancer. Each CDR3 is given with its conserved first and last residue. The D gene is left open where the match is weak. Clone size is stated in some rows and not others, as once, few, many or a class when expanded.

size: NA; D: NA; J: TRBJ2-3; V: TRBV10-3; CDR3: CATEGGPDTQYF; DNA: TGTGCCACCGAGGGGGGTCCGGATACGCAGTATTTT
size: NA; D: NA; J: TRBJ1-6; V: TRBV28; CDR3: CASALSGRSFF; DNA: TGTGCCAGCGCACTGTCGGGGCGATCCTTCTTT
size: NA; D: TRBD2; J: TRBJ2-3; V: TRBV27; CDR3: CAIKRAGGTDTQYF; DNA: TGTGCCATCAAGCGAGCGGGGGGGACAGATACGCAGTATTTT
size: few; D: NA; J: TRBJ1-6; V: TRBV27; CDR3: CASSTSDTYNSPLHF; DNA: TGTGCCAGCAGTACATCGGACACCTATAATTCACCCCTCCACTTT
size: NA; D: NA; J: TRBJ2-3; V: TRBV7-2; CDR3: CASSLGLGRGDTQYF; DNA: TGTGCCAGCAGCTTGGGGCTGGGCCGGGGAGATACGCAGTATTTT
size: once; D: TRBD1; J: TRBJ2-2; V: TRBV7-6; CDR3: CASSPGQLNTGELFF; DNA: TGTGCCAGCAGCCCGGGACAGCTGAACACCGGGGAGCTGTTTTTT
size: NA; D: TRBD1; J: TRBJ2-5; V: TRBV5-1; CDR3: CASSLLQGGLREQYF; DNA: TGCGCCAGCAGCTTACTACAGGGGGGTTTAAGAGAGCAGTACTTC
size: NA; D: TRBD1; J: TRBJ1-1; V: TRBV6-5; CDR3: CASSYPTGGGSTEAFF; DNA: TGTGCCAGCAGTTACCCGACAGGGGGCGGGAGCACTGAAGCTTTCTTT
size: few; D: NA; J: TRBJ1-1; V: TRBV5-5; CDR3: CASSPTQGIYTEAFF; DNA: TGTGCCAGCAGCCCTACCCAGGGTATTTACACTGAAGCTTTCTTT
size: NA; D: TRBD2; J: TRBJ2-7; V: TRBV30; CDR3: CAWSVGGTPYEQYF; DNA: TGTGCCTGGAGTGTCGGGGGGACGCCCTACGAGCAGTACTTC
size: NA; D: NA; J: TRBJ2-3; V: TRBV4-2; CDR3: CASSQDRSTDTQYF; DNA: TGTGCCAGCAGCCAAGATAGGAGCACAGATACGCAGTATTTT
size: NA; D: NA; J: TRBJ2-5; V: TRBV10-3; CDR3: CAISPGTVYQETQYF; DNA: TGTGCCATCAGCCCCGGGACTGTGTACCAAGAGACCCAGTACTTC
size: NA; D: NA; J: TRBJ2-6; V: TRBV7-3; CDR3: CASGDGSGANVLTF; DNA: TGTGCCAGCGGTGACGGCTCTGGGGCCAACGTCCTGACTTTC
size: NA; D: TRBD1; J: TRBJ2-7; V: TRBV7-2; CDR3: CASSLAGQVMERLYF; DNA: TGTGCCAGCAGCTTAGCGGGACAGGTAATGGAGAGATTGTACTTC
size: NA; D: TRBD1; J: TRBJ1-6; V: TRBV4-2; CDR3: CASSFTSGQGNSPLHF; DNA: TGTGCCAGCAGCTTCACTTCGGGACAGGGCAATTCACCCCTCCACTTT
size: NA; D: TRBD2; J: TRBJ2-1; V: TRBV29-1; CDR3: CSVDLRLAGIEQFF; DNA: TGCAGCGTTGATCTCAGACTAGCGGGGATAGAGCAGTTCTTC
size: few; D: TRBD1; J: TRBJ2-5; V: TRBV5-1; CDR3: CASSVDRVVRETQYF; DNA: TGCGCCAGCAGCGTGGACAGGGTGGTGCGAGAGACCCAGTACTTC
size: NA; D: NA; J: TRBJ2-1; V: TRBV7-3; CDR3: CASSFGQTPYNEQFF; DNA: TGTGCCAGCAGCTTCGGGCAAACGCCCTACAATGAGCAGTTCTTC
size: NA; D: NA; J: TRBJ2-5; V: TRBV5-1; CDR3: CASSLDVPERETQYF; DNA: TGCGCCAGCAGCTTGGACGTCCCCGAACGCGAGACCCAGTACTTC
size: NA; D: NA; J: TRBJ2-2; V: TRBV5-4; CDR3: CASRGGLNGELFF; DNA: TGTGCCAGCAGAGGGGGGCTTAACGGGGAGCTGTTTTTT
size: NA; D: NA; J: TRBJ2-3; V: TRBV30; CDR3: CAWTEGGLTDTQYF; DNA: TGTGCCTGGACCGAAGGGGGACTCACAGATACGCAGTATTTT
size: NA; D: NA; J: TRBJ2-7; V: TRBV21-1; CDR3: CASSKGKDREYEQYF; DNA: TGTGCCAGCAGCAAAGGGAAGGACAGGGAATACGAGCAGTACTTC
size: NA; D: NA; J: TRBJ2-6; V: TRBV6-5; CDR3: CASSYSTTSGANVLTF; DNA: TGTGCCAGCAGTTACTCGACAACCTCTGGGGCCAACGTCCTGACTTTC
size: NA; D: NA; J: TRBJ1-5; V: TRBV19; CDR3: CASSVDSNQPQHF; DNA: TGTGCCAGTAGTGTGGACAGCAATCAGCCCCAGCATTTT
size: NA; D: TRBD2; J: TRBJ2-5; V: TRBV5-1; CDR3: CASSLELAAGVAQYF; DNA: TGCGCCAGCAGCTTGGAACTAGCGGCGGGAGTGGCCCAGTACTTC
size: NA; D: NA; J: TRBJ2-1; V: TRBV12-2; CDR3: CASRLSGGYNEQFF; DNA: TGTGCAAGTCGTCTTAGCGGGGGCTACAATGAGCAGTTCTTC